This T cell receptor (beta chain) was obtained from a study of PD-L1 blockade in urothelial cancer. Overall study context: Blood analysis occurred 3 weeks (second dose) and 6 weeks after treatment start.

The CDR3 runs 12 residues. CDR1 and CDR2 from the germline V gene are SGHRS and YFSETQ. V was pared by 2 bases and J by 3 bases, with 4 bases between. The table came from immunoSEQ multiplex PCR; TCRdb's copy has only in-frame clones and leaves some out. This repertoire shows about 52,000 clones, nearly 85% found once; its top ten account for 5.5% to 7.5%. The receptor comes from a man aged 40-49 years with urothelial cancer. Specimen: PBMCs, collected around atezolizumab (anti-PD-L1) treatment. V and J are TRBV5-1 and TRBJ2-3; D unresolved. The CDR3 bases are TGCGCCAGCAGCTTTTCGACAGATACGCAGTATTTT. Amino acid sequence: CASSFSTDTQYF.